This T cell receptor (beta chain) was sequenced during a study of cytomegalovirus exposure and HLA in healthy donors. Whole-study results and caveats: Some TCR beta chains (about 170 of them) were listed as cytomegalovirus-associated. The CMV antigen specificity of a few CMV-associated chains was confirmed through in vitro analysis.

This clone was picked up one time. No antigen is known for it. At one boundary the junction diverges from the germline segment, which might be a read error. Those who donated were healthy bone marrow donors. The PCR contained 60 Vbeta and 13 Jbeta primers. Generated by immunoSEQ multiplex PCR, the TCRdb table keeps only in-frame clones and is missing some. The repertoire includes under 200,000 clones, about 80% of them detected once, and 0.5% sits in the top ten. CDR3 length equals 19 residues. The V gene's germline CDR1 is LNHDA and CDR2 SQIVND (reference sequence). The V call is TRBV19, the J call TRBJ2-4, with 12 bases aligning to TRBD2. Input material: PBMCs. This receptor was identified in a woman aged 50 to 65 in good health and CMV-seronegative. The DNA of the CDR3 is TGTGCCAGTAGCACCACGCTAGCGGGAGGGGCCCTAGCCAAAAACAGTCAGTACTTC. Translated: CASSTTLAGGALAKNSQYF.